The present entry profiles one TCR beta chain with its context. CDR1 SQVTM and CDR2 ANQGSEA come from the germline V gene. Trimming removed 7 bases from V and 0 bases from J, with 14 bases in between. This CDR3 spans 14 amino acids. The data derive from a study of blood T cell repertoires in COVID-19. As for the study in general: In each case, the material was cDNA or gDNA derived from T cells, B-cell-depleted T cells, or PBMCs.

Data came from immunoSEQ multiplex PCR; TCRdb stores just in-frame clones and leaves some out. The table has about 47,000 clones, 75% to 90% seen once; the top ten hold 6.5% to 9%. Sample: peripheral blood. The chain links TRBV29-1 to TRBJ2-3; tentatively, D is TRBD1 (5 bases). The TCR was taken from a man between 60 and 75 years old with active COVID-19. This CDR3 reads CSAYPDRSTDTQYF. For the CDR3, the DNA is TGCAGCGCTTACCCTGACAGAAGCACAGATACGCAGTATTTT.